These 12 T cell receptor beta chains originate from one sample sequenced in a study of siplizumab effects on memory and regulatory T cells. The table came from immunoSEQ multiplex PCR; TCRdb's copy has only in-frame clones and leaves some out. The table lists about 110,000 clones, 92% of them singletons. Sequenced input: Tregs sorted from blood. These receptors were obtained from a human donor in good health.

The J gene is TRBJ1-6, the V gene TRBV18; a weak D match, TRBD1 (5 bases). V was cut by 1 base and J by 2 bases, with 15 bases left in between. This CDR3 has 18 amino acids. Germline V gene sequence: CDR1 KGHSH, CDR2 LQKENI. The CDR3 protein is CASSPRDSRRAYNSPLHF. The CDR3 nucleotides read TGTGCCAGCTCACCACGGGACTCCCGGAGGGCCTATAATTCACCCCTCCACTTT.

The V gene is TRBV11-2, the J gene TRBJ2-4; D gene uncertain. This CDR3 has 12 amino acids. Germline values: CDR1 SGHAT, CDR2 FQNNGV. Trimming took off 3 bases at V and 10 bases at J, with 10 bases between the two ends. In DNA form, the CDR3 reads TGTGCCAGCAGCTTTGTCGGGCGGATTCAGTACTTC. Translation: CASSFVGRIQYF.

The chain employs TRBV7-9 and TRBJ2-1; D unclear. The CDR3 totals 16 residues. Trimming stripped 6 bases from V and 3 bases from J, with 18 bases between. CDR1 is SEHNR, CDR2 FQNEAQ, per germline (reference sequence). DNA for the CDR3: TGTGCCAGCAGACTCCCGGGCCTCTCTCTCTACAATGAGCAGTTCTTC. Encoded protein: CASRLPGLSLYNEQFF.

The chain couples TRBV29-1 to TRBJ2-4; D gene unclear. V gave up 6 bases and J gave up 0 bases, with 9 bases separating them. Per the germline V gene, CDR1 is SQVTM and CDR2 is ANQGSEA. The CDR3 has 13 residues. CDR3 bases: TGCAGCGTGCGACCGTTAGCCAAAAACATTCAGTACTTC. This codes for CSVRPLAKNIQYF.

This CDR3 reads CASGLVTSRTDRGNQPQHF. DNA for the CDR3: TGTGCTAGTGGTTTGGTAACTTCTCGAACGGACAGGGGCAATCAGCCCCAGCATTTT. The V call is TRBV12-5, the J call TRBJ1-5, with TRBD1 identical over 8 bases. The CDR3 is made up of 19 amino acids. Germline values: CDR1 LGHNT, CDR2 FRNRAP. V shed 0 bases, J shed 2 bases, and the junction held 12 bases outside the gene matches.

The chain joins TRBV9 to TRBJ2-5; 15 nucleotides align to TRBD2. Trimming took 4 bases from V and 3 from J; bases not matched to a gene: 4. CDR1 and CDR2 (germline): SGDLS, YYNGEE. This CDR3 is 16 amino acids long. CDR3 residues: CASSTGLAGGEETQYF. The CDR3 nucleotides read TGTGCCAGCAGCACAGGACTAGCGGGAGGGGAAGAGACCCAGTACTTC. Combining the CDR3 with reference TRBV9 and TRBJ2-5 gives the whole variable domain DSGVTQTPKHLITATGQRVTLRCSPRSGDLSVYWYQQSLDQGLQFLIQYYNGEERAKGNILERFSAQQFPDLHSELNLSSLELGDSALYFCASSTGLAGGEETQYFGPGTRLLVL.

The rearrangement uses TRBV2 and TRBJ1-1, with 7 bases identical to TRBD1. CDR1 is SNHLY, CDR2 FYNNEI, per germline. The junction had 3 bases not matched to a gene; V was cut back by 4 bases and J by 4 bases. This CDR3 has 13 residues. Here the CDR3 reads CASSGQGVTEAFF. The CDR3 DNA reads as TGTGCCAGCAGTGGACAGGGAGTCACTGAAGCTTTCTTT.

The chain combines TRBV18 with TRBJ2-1; D ambiguous. The germline V and J ends were trimmed by 3 bases and 8 bases, with 11 bases remaining between them. Germline CDR1 reads KGHSH; CDR2 reads LQKENI. This CDR3 comprises 13 residues. The CDR3 loop is CASSPNTLDEQFF. DNA for the CDR3: TGTGCCAGCTCACCTAATACATTAGATGAGCAGTTCTTC.

V and J are TRBV4-2 and TRBJ2-1, with unresolved D. Looked up from germline, CDR1 is LGHNA and CDR2 is YNFKEQ. V was trimmed by 4 bases and J by 7 bases, leaving 11 bases between them. The CDR3 runs 13 residues. For the CDR3, the DNA is TGTGCCAGCAGCCCTATAAAGTTGAATGAGCAGTTCTTC. It yields the protein CASSPIKLNEQFF.

The chain links TRBV19 to TRBJ1-1; the D is unclear. Germline V CDR1 and CDR2: LNHDA, SQIVND (reference sequence). The CDR3 spans 13 residues. The V gene lost 11 bases and the J gene lost 3 bases, with 16 bases spanning the gap. CDR3 amino acids: CASQDVSDTEAFF. CDR3 coding DNA: TGTGCCTCCCAGGACGTTTCTGACACTGAAGCTTTCTTT.

The rearrangement joins TRBV4-2 to TRBJ1-6; 9 positions match TRBD1. J lost 7 bases, V lost 2 bases, and 6 bases had no gene match. Germline V gene data show CDR1 as LGHNA and CDR2 as YNFKEQ. The CDR3 runs to 16 residues. This CDR3 reads CASSQTTGGANSPLHF. The CDR3 DNA reads as TGTGCCAGCAGCCAAACCACAGGGGGCGCCAATTCACCCCTCCACTTT.

The chain has TRBV5-1 and TRBJ2-7; D is perhaps TRBD1 (6 bases). CDR1 and CDR2 from the germline V gene are SGHRS and YFSETQ. Trimming left V 1 base short and J 2 bases short, with 10 bases between. The CDR3 has 14 residues. DNA of the CDR3: TGCGCCAGCAGCTTGCGGACAGAAGCCTACGAGCAGTACTTC. The encoded protein is CASSLRTEAYEQYF.